The rows below give T cell receptor beta chains drawn from one sample of a study of T cells in Graves' hyperthyroidism and ophthalmopathy. TCRdb ran MiXCR on the multiplex PCR reads and lists one entry per CDR3 protein. The table has about 250,000 distinct CDR3 sequences, around 20% seen once. The specimen sequenced was blood. The source of these receptors is a young man with Graves' ophthalmopathy. CDR3s include the opening cysteine and the closing phenylalanine or tryptophan. Each record gives: clone size, J gene, D gene, V gene, CDR3 protein, CDR3 DNA. A D gene is named only where the DNA matches it firmly. Only some rows state a clone size, as once, few, many or a class for expanded clones.

clone size: few
J gene: TRBJ2-7
D gene: -
V gene: TRBV28
CDR3 protein: CASGVPYEQYF
CDR3 DNA: TGTGCCAGCGGAGTCCCCTACGAGCAGTACTTC

clone size: many
J gene: TRBJ2-3
D gene: -
V gene: TRBV7-3
CDR3 protein: CASSLMPSTDTQYF
CDR3 DNA: TGTGCCAGCAGCTTAATGCCGAGCACAGATACGCAGTATTTT

clone size: few
J gene: TRBJ1-1
D gene: TRBD1
V gene: TRBV5-1
CDR3 protein: CASSWRTGEAFF
CDR3 DNA: TGCGCCAGCAGCTGGAGGACAGGTGAAGCTTTCTTT

clone size: -
J gene: TRBJ2-1
D gene: -
V gene: TRBV7-3
CDR3 protein: CASSQAAHSEQFF
CDR3 DNA: TGTGCCAGCAGCCAGGCGGCTCACAGTGAGCAGTTCTTC

clone size: many
J gene: TRBJ2-1
D gene: TRBD2
V gene: TRBV11-3
CDR3 protein: CASSSRLAGRYEQFF
CDR3 DNA: TGTGCCAGCAGCTCCCGACTAGCGGGACGGTATGAGCAGTTCTTC

clone size: many
J gene: TRBJ1-2
D gene: -
V gene: TRBV30
CDR3 protein: CAWSKGGLGAYGYTF
CDR3 DNA: TGTGCCTGGAGTAAAGGTGGATTAGGAGCCTATGGCTACACCTTC

clone size: -
J gene: TRBJ2-7
D gene: -
V gene: TRBV5-5
CDR3 protein: CASRATGTTAYEQYF
CDR3 DNA: TGTGCCAGCAGGGCAACAGGTACAACAGCCTACGAGCAGTACTTC

clone size: few
J gene: TRBJ2-1
D gene: -
V gene: TRBV30
CDR3 protein: CAWSVRQEQFF
CDR3 DNA: TGTGCCTGGAGTGTAAGGCAAGAGCAGTTCTTC

clone size: few
J gene: TRBJ2-1
D gene: -
V gene: TRBV6-1
CDR3 protein: CASSFEGLPNNEQFF
CDR3 DNA: TGTGCCAGCAGCTTTGAAGGGTTGCCCAACAATGAGCAGTTCTTC

clone size: -
J gene: TRBJ1-2
D gene: TRBD1
V gene: TRBV5-6
CDR3 protein: CASSGIRDRVNGYTF
CDR3 DNA: TGTGCCAGCAGCGGGATCCGGGACAGGGTCAATGGCTACACCTTC

clone size: many
J gene: TRBJ2-1
D gene: -
V gene: TRBV7-8
CDR3 protein: CASSLIDGDLYNEQFF
CDR3 DNA: TGTGCCAGCAGCTTAATCGACGGGGACTTATACAATGAGCAGTTCTTC

clone size: many
J gene: TRBJ1-4
D gene: -
V gene: TRBV2
CDR3 protein: CATGREGEKLFF
CDR3 DNA: TGTGCCACCGGCAGGGAGGGCGAAAAACTGTTTTTT

clone size: -
J gene: TRBJ2-7
D gene: TRBD2
V gene: TRBV20-1
CDR3 protein: CSAGGTSAYEQYF
CDR3 DNA: TGCAGTGCGGGGGGGACTAGCGCCTACGAGCAGTACTTC

clone size: -
J gene: TRBJ2-1
D gene: TRBD2
V gene: TRBV28
CDR3 protein: CASSAPSSGRGDEQFF
CDR3 DNA: TGTGCCAGCAGTGCCCCGTCTAGCGGGAGGGGAGATGAGCAGTTCTTC

clone size: -
J gene: TRBJ1-1
D gene: TRBD1
V gene: TRBV24-1
CDR3 protein: CATSDSRGRTTEAFF
CDR3 DNA: TGTGCCACCAGTGATTCCAGGGGGCGAACCACTGAAGCTTTCTTT

clone size: -
J gene: TRBJ2-1
D gene: -
V gene: TRBV5-1
CDR3 protein: CASSLGLISYNEQFF
CDR3 DNA: TGCGCCAGCAGCTTGGGCTTGATCAGCTACAATGAGCAGTTCTTC

clone size: -
J gene: TRBJ2-1
D gene: -
V gene: TRBV2
CDR3 protein: CASTTGVEQFF
CDR3 DNA: TGTGCCAGCACGACGGGCGTCGAGCAGTTCTTC

clone size: many
J gene: TRBJ2-2
D gene: TRBD2
V gene: TRBV3-1
CDR3 protein: CASSQGLAGGLAGELFF
CDR3 DNA: TGTGCCAGCAGCCAAGGTCTAGCGGGAGGGTTGGCCGGGGAGCTGTTTTTT

clone size: few
J gene: TRBJ2-3
D gene: -
V gene: TRBV20-1
CDR3 protein: CSERVADTQYF
CDR3 DNA: TGCAGTGAAAGGGTGGCAGATACGCAGTATTTT

clone size: -
J gene: TRBJ2-5
D gene: -
V gene: TRBV18
CDR3 protein: CASSPLLHKSLETQYF
CDR3 DNA: TGTGCCAGCTCACCACTTCTGCACAAAAGTTTGGAGACCCAGTACTTC

clone size: many
J gene: TRBJ2-1
D gene: TRBD2
V gene: TRBV28
CDR3 protein: CASSRLAGDNEQFF
CDR3 DNA: TGTGCCAGCAGTCGACTAGCGGGAGACAATGAGCAGTTCTTC

clone size: -
J gene: TRBJ2-7
D gene: -
V gene: TRBV18
CDR3 protein: CASSPGGQHLREQYF
CDR3 DNA: TGTGCCAGCTCACCAGGCGGCCAGCACCTTCGAGAGCAGTACTTC

clone size: many
J gene: TRBJ2-1
D gene: -
V gene: TRBV2
CDR3 protein: CASSASTNNEQFF
CDR3 DNA: TGTGCCAGCAGCGCGTCGACTAACAATGAGCAGTTCTTC

clone size: -
J gene: TRBJ2-1
D gene: -
V gene: TRBV18
CDR3 protein: CASSTDRDPLINEQFF
CDR3 DNA: TGTGCCAGCTCTACAGATCGGGACCCACTCATAAATGAGCAGTTCTTC

clone size: -
J gene: TRBJ2-7
D gene: TRBD2
V gene: TRBV6-1
CDR3 protein: CASSETAGGGGEQYF
CDR3 DNA: TGTGCCAGCAGTGAAACAGCTGGCGGGGGTGGCGAGCAGTACTTC

clone size: many
J gene: TRBJ2-7
D gene: -
V gene: TRBV7-2
CDR3 protein: CASSYTSSYEQYF
CDR3 DNA: TGTGCCAGCAGCTATACTAGCTCCTACGAGCAGTACTTC

clone size: many
J gene: TRBJ2-3
D gene: -
V gene: TRBV5-6
CDR3 protein: CASSPRPRGGTDTQYF
CDR3 DNA: TGTGCCAGCAGCCCTAGACCTCGCGGGGGCACAGATACGCAGTATTTT

clone size: -
J gene: TRBJ2-3
D gene: TRBD2
V gene: TRBV27
CDR3 protein: CASSAMGLASTDTQYF
CDR3 DNA: TGTGCCAGCAGTGCCATGGGACTAGCAAGCACAGATACGCAGTATTTT

clone size: few
J gene: TRBJ2-7
D gene: TRBD1
V gene: TRBV12-3/TRBV12-4
CDR3 protein: CASGGGQGIGEQYF
CDR3 DNA: TGTGCCAGCGGGGGGGGACAGGGAATAGGCGAGCAGTACTTC

clone size: few
J gene: TRBJ2-1
D gene: TRBD2
V gene: TRBV12-3/TRBV12-4
CDR3 protein: CASSPGRSGRQNNEQFF
CDR3 DNA: TGTGCCAGCAGTCCCGGAAGGAGCGGGAGACAAAACAATGAGCAGTTCTTC

clone size: few
J gene: TRBJ1-4
D gene: -
V gene: TRBV11-2
CDR3 protein: CASSPGQLLFF
CDR3 DNA: TGTGCCAGCAGCCCCGGACAGTTACTGTTTTTT

clone size: -
J gene: TRBJ1-5
D gene: -
V gene: TRBV12-3/TRBV12-4
CDR3 protein: CASSLAGSGNQPQHF
CDR3 DNA: TGTGCCAGCAGTTTAGCGGGCTCCGGCAATCAGCCCCAGCATTTT

clone size: -
J gene: TRBJ2-3
D gene: -
V gene: TRBV6-1
CDR3 protein: CASSSRLVDTQYF
CDR3 DNA: TGTGCCAGCAGCTCCCGACTAGTAGATACGCAGTATTTT

clone size: few
J gene: TRBJ2-1
D gene: TRBD1
V gene: TRBV2
CDR3 protein: CASSAGTGDFHEQFF
CDR3 DNA: TGTGCCAGCAGTGCCGGGACAGGGGACTTCCATGAGCAGTTCTTC

clone size: few
J gene: TRBJ1-4
D gene: -
V gene: TRBV27
CDR3 protein: CASSLFGGSSIDEKLFF
CDR3 DNA: TGTGCCAGCAGTTTATTTGGGGGAAGTTCTATAGATGAAAAACTGTTTTTT

clone size: few
J gene: TRBJ1-1
D gene: -
V gene: TRBV5-6
CDR3 protein: CASSLEESEAFF
CDR3 DNA: TGTGCCAGCAGCTTGGAGGAAAGCGAAGCTTTCTTT

clone size: many
J gene: TRBJ1-1
D gene: TRBD1
V gene: TRBV11-2
CDR3 protein: CASSSVPGQGAKDTEAFF
CDR3 DNA: TGTGCCAGCAGCTCGGTCCCGGGACAGGGGGCAAAGGACACTGAAGCTTTCTTT

clone size: few
J gene: TRBJ2-5
D gene: -
V gene: TRBV7-9
CDR3 protein: CASSLGTSKTQYF
CDR3 DNA: TGTGCCAGCAGCTTAGGTACCTCAAAGACCCAGTACTTC

clone size: many
J gene: TRBJ2-5
D gene: TRBD1
V gene: TRBV20-1
CDR3 protein: CSARDRGSQETQYF
CDR3 DNA: TGCAGTGCTAGGGACAGGGGCAGCCAAGAGACCCAGTACTTC

clone size: many
J gene: TRBJ1-1
D gene: -
V gene: TRBV20-1
CDR3 protein: CSASLDRYLEAFF
CDR3 DNA: TGCAGTGCTAGTTTGGACAGATACCTTGAAGCTTTCTTT

clone size: -
J gene: TRBJ2-5
D gene: -
V gene: TRBV9
CDR3 protein: CASSVGIQYQETQYF
CDR3 DNA: TGTGCCAGCAGCGTCGGGATCCAGTACCAAGAGACCCAGTACTTC

clone size: many
J gene: TRBJ2-5
D gene: -
V gene: TRBV5-4
CDR3 protein: CASSLPGTSLRETQYF
CDR3 DNA: TGTGCCAGCAGCTTGCCCGGGACATCCCTCCGCGAGACCCAGTACTTC

clone size: many
J gene: TRBJ1-1
D gene: -
V gene: TRBV18
CDR3 protein: CASSPPPGAGTEAFF
CDR3 DNA: TGTGCCAGCTCACCACCGCCGGGGGCTGGCACTGAAGCTTTCTTT

clone size: many
J gene: TRBJ2-3
D gene: TRBD2
V gene: TRBV28
CDR3 protein: CASSPRTSGTRTDTQYF
CDR3 DNA: TGTGCCAGCAGTCCCCGGACTAGCGGGACCCGCACAGATACGCAGTATTTT

clone size: -
J gene: TRBJ1-2
D gene: -
V gene: TRBV4-2
CDR3 protein: CASSQGSPQGGYTF
CDR3 DNA: TGTGCCAGCAGCCAAGGATCCCCACAAGGCGGCTACACCTTC

clone size: many
J gene: TRBJ1-4
D gene: -
V gene: TRBV11-2
CDR3 protein: CASSLDGQGNEKLFF
CDR3 DNA: TGTGCCAGCAGCTTAGATGGGCAGGGGAATGAAAAACTGTTTTTT

clone size: -
J gene: TRBJ2-7
D gene: -
V gene: TRBV25-1
CDR3 protein: CASSSYHGTRFPYEQYF
CDR3 DNA: TGTGCCAGCAGTTCCTACCACGGGACACGTTTTCCCTACGAGCAGTACTTC

clone size: -
J gene: TRBJ2-7
D gene: -
V gene: TRBV30
CDR3 protein: CAWSARGSEQRLYEQYF
CDR3 DNA: TGTGCCTGGAGTGCACGCGGTTCGGAACAGAGACTCTACGAGCAGTACTTC

clone size: -
J gene: TRBJ1-6
D gene: TRBD1
V gene: TRBV7-8
CDR3 protein: CASSPWTGGLSPLHF
CDR3 DNA: TGTGCCAGCAGCCCCTGGACAGGGGGCCTGTCACCCCTCCACTTT

clone size: once
J gene: TRBJ2-3
D gene: -
V gene: TRBV3-1
CDR3 protein: CASSQGIFSTDTQYF
CDR3 DNA: TGTGCCAGCAGCCAAGGGATTTTTAGCACAGATACGCAGTATTTT

clone size: few
J gene: TRBJ1-2
D gene: -
V gene: TRBV4-1
CDR3 protein: CASSQDRLGYGYTF
CDR3 DNA: TGCGCCAGCAGCCAAGACAGATTAGGCTATGGCTACACCTTC

clone size: many
J gene: TRBJ1-1
D gene: -
V gene: TRBV11-3
CDR3 protein: CASSLDGTTEAFF
CDR3 DNA: TGTGCCAGCAGCTTAGATGGGACCACTGAAGCTTTCTTT

clone size: -
J gene: TRBJ2-3
D gene: -
V gene: TRBV24-1
CDR3 protein: CATSVAGPHTDTQYF
CDR3 DNA: TGTGCCACCAGTGTCGCGGGGCCTCACACAGATACGCAGTATTTT

clone size: -
J gene: TRBJ1-5
D gene: TRBD1
V gene: TRBV30
CDR3 protein: CAWSTLGQGPQPQHF
CDR3 DNA: TGTGCCTGGAGTACCCTGGGACAGGGCCCTCAGCCCCAGCATTTT